A selection of T cell receptor beta chains follows, all from one sample in a study of blood T cells in healthy people across ages. In TCRdb, the 5' RACE reads were re-called with MiXCR into one record per CDR3 protein. The sample has roughly 1,500,000 distinct CDR3 sequences, approximately 38% seen once. The sequenced sample was blood. The receptors originated from a woman younger than 35 in good health. The CDR3 runs from the conserved cysteine through the conserved F or W. The D gene is left open where the match is weak. The size entry is marked missing in some rows and otherwise reads once, few, many or a size class.

D,V,J,size,CDR3,DNA
TRBD2,TRBV4-1,TRBJ2-5,NA,CASSQGSGRYQETQYF,TGCGCCAGCAGCCAAGGGAGCGGGAGGTACCAAGAGACCCAGTACTTC
TRBD2,TRBV18,TRBJ2-5,NA,CASSPLSTSGGKETQYF,TGTGCCAGCTCACCACTCTCTACTAGCGGGGGTAAAGAGACCCAGTACTTC
TRBD2,TRBV20-1,TRBJ2-1,NA,CSARGGAGDEQFF,TGCAGTGCTAGAGGCGGAGCGGGAGATGAGCAGTTCTTC
NA,TRBV7-9,TRBJ2-7,NA,CASSSQEGPYEQYF,TGTGCCAGCAGCTCCCAGGAAGGTCCCTACGAGCAGTACTTC
NA,TRBV20-1,TRBJ2-5,few,CSLEGGGIQETQYF,TGCAGTCTTGAGGGAGGGGGTATCCAAGAGACCCAGTACTTC
NA,TRBV14,TRBJ1-1,few,CASSQSWGNTEAFF,TGTGCCAGCAGCCAATCATGGGGAAACACTGAAGCTTTCTTT
NA,TRBV20-1,TRBJ2-7,NA,CGASLSGWVSTVEQYF,TGCGGTGCTAGCCTTTCCGGCTGGGTCTCTACGGTCGAGCAGTACTTC
NA,TRBV5-1,TRBJ2-7,few,CASSLSEGYQKDEQYF,TGCGCCAGCAGCTTGAGCGAGGGCTATCAAAAGGACGAGCAGTACTTC
NA,TRBV28,TRBJ2-3,NA,CASRGRAVLVDTQYF,TGTGCCAGCAGAGGCAGAGCGGTATTAGTGGATACGCAGTATTTT
TRBD2,TRBV7-2,TRBJ2-1,few,CASSSAGLADNEQFF,TGTGCCAGCAGCTCCGCTGGACTAGCGGACAATGAGCAGTTCTTC
NA,TRBV29-1,TRBJ2-5,once,CSTGHHSGEQYF,TGCAGCACGGGACACCATAGTGGTGAGCAGTACTTC
NA,TRBV6-5,TRBJ2-7,NA,CATTLPLLGEQYF,TGTGCCACTACGCTACCTCTTCTGGGCGAGCAGTACTTC
TRBD1,TRBV5-1,TRBJ2-2,NA,CASSDTKQGAGELFF,TGCGCCAGCAGCGACACGAAACAGGGGGCCGGGGAGCTGTTTTTT
NA,TRBV27,TRBJ1-1,few,CASSFWGNTEAFF,TGTGCCAGCAGTTTCTGGGGGAACACTGAAGCTTTCTTT